This T cell receptor (beta chain) was identified during a study of blood T cell repertoires in COVID-19 (dated by TCRdb to the early 2020s). Context from the whole study: Samples from collaborators originated in the United States, Italy and Spain and spanned both the acute and convalescent phases of COVID-19. The material from the prospective study consisted of cDNA or gDNA derived from T cells, B-cell-depleted T cells, or PBMCs. Subjects who had been exposed to COVID-19, were actively infected with it, or had recovered from it provided the deeply sampled blood TCRbeta repertoires that made up the dataset. The repertoires were made available in a free public database intended to serve as a resource for research on the immune response to SARS-CoV-2. Samples came from the ongoing ImmuneRACE study (first 160 participants) plus 1,254 subjects from 6 global collaborators. A de-identified subject ID, COVID-19 status, age in years and sex were almost always included in the sample metadata. Where available, HLA class I and class II types were taken from metadata supplied by the sample provider and were not determined by assay-based typing.

One collaborating source in Seattle enrolled patients while the patients were actively infected and followed the patients over time throughout the course of disease. The collaborating institutions used their own protocols to collect whole blood in K2EDTA tubes. For TCRbeta analysis, collaborator samples were shipped as frozen whole blood, as isolated PBMCs, or as DNA extracted from either sample type. V is shortened by 1 base, J by 2 bases, and the region joining them spans 12 bases. The CDR3 numbers 14 residues from cysteine through phenylalanine. The CDR3 DNA has 42 bases and is translated from base 1. CDR1 and CDR2, looked up from the germline V gene, are SQVTM and ANQGSEA. Points the paper makes about the study in general: How much clinical and demographic metadata was included differed by source and by participant, and the metadata was provided uncurated.

The immunoSEQ Assay, a bias-controlled multiplex PCR, was used to amplify TCRbeta CDR3 regions from genomic DNA. In the original analysis: The number of nucleated cells in each sample was estimated from the amplification of reference gene primers within the assay. To quantify the absolute abundance of each unique TCRbeta CDR3 rearrangement, sequence reads were collapsed and filtered. Productive Simpson clonality was computed per sample as the square root of Simpson's diversity index over productive rearrangements. In its TCRdb copy, this immuneACCESS table keeps in-frame sequences only and misses some clones. Where compared with another copy, unresolved V genes explain less than half of these, and the others have no known cause. The V and J calls and clone size are taken from that table; D and trimming were inferred from the DNA. The sample has some 390,000 clones on record, over 75% of them singletons. 2% to 2.5% of the sample is held by the ten biggest clonotypes.

As for this clone: The antigen it recognizes is unknown. Base qualities are not at hand, and no much larger clone is one base apart.

The chain joins TRBV29-1 to TRBJ2-7, with a weak D call of TRBD1 (5 bases match). The sequence was collected from a woman aged 55-75 years with COVID-19, enrolled during active disease. Sequencing was done on a sample of peripheral blood. DNA sequence: TGCAGCGTTGAAGTAGGGGCCCCACCCTACGAGCAGTACTTC. This encodes CSVEVGAPPYEQYF.